One and the same sample provided the 30 T cell receptor beta chains below, sequenced in a study of shared T cell receptors in the human thymus. Assay: immunoSEQ multiplex PCR; the TCRdb copy retains only in-frame clones and omits some. The data contain over 650,000 clones, about 89% of them singletons. The same data also went into a second study, on human thymus T cells.

The source material was thymocytes. The receptors shown here come from a boy younger than two with a congenital heart defect.

The rearrangement links TRBV11-2 to TRBJ1-1; 9 bases are a match to TRBD1. CDR3 length equals 15 residues. CDR1 is SGHAT, CDR2 FQNNGV, per germline. Trimming cost V 3 bases and J 7 bases; bases outside gene matches: 9. CDR3 bases: TGTGCCAGCAGCTTGGGTACCGGGACAGGGTTTGAAGCTTTCTTT. Amino acids: CASSLGTGTGFEAFF.

The chain links TRBV25-1 to TRBJ1-1, with D unclear. Trimming removed 6 bases from V and 5 bases from J, with 22 bases in between. The CDR3 is 16 amino acids. Germline CDR1 is MGHDK and CDR2 is SYGVNS. CDR3 sequence (DNA): TGTGCCAGCAGCTCCCTCACGAGGGAGGGAAGGACTGAAGCTTTCTTT. This codes for CASSSLTREGRTEAFF.

This sequence joins TRBV27 and TRBJ2-7; D is possibly TRBD2 (5 bases). The CDR3 has 14 amino acids. Germline CDR1 reads MNHEY; CDR2 reads SMNVEV (reference sequence). The V end lost 5 bases, the J end lost 3 bases, and 14 bases lay between the germline ends. The CDR3 spells CASSPREGIYEQYF. CDR3 bases: TGTGCCAGCAGTCCTCGTGAGGGAATCTACGAGCAGTACTTC.

The chain is built from TRBV4-1 and TRBJ2-5; 10 bases line up with TRBD2. The J segment lost 2 bases and the V segment lost 1 base, leaving 1 base of the junction unmatched. There are 15 residues in the CDR3. The germline V gene encodes CDR1 MGHRA and CDR2 YSYEKL. This CDR3 reads CASSQGTSGQETQYF. DNA of the CDR3: TGCGCCAGCAGCCAAGGGACTAGCGGACAAGAGACCCAGTACTTC.

The chain couples TRBV28 to TRBJ1-2, with D perhaps TRBD1 (5 bases). CDR1 and CDR2 (germline): MDHEN, SYDVKM. CDR3 size: 13 residues. The ends were cut back, 3 bases at V and 8 bases at J, with 13 bases in the middle. Here the CDR3 reads CASSLGRGWGYTF. CDR3 bases: TGTGCCAGCAGTTTGGGGAGGGGCTGGGGCTACACCTTC.

The chain links TRBV7-2 to TRBJ1-1; D is unclear. The CDR3 extends over 13 amino acids. V lost 3 bases, J lost 5 bases, and 10 bases lay in between. The germline V gene encodes CDR1 SGHTA and CDR2 FQGNSA. CDR3 nucleotides: TGTGCCAGCAGCTTTAGAGACATAACTGAAGCTTTCTTT. Its translation is CASSFRDITEAFF.

J is TRBJ2-7 and V is TRBV20-1; D may be TRBD1 (6 bases). Per the germline V gene, CDR1 is DFQATT and CDR2 is SNEGSKA (reference sequence). This CDR3 region has 11 residues. The germline V and J ends were trimmed by 3 bases and 4 bases, with 7 bases remaining between them. CDR3 loop: CSARGQYEQYF. The CDR3 DNA is TGCAGTGCTAGGGGACAATACGAGCAGTACTTC.

J is TRBJ2-7 and V is TRBV27; maybe TRBD1 (6 bases). V shed 3 bases and J shed 5 bases, with 20 bases lying between them. The CDR3 has 16 residues. In germline, CDR1 is MNHEY, CDR2 SMNVEV (reference sequence). CDR3 residues: CASSFRGDKSYNEQYF. The CDR3, as DNA: TGTGCCAGCAGTTTTAGAGGGGACAAATCGTACAACGAGCAGTACTTC.

In its sample, this clone was seen once. The genes are TRBV6-4 and TRBJ1-1, with D possibly being TRBD1 (5 bases). There are 13 residues in the CDR3. CDR1 and CDR2 (germline): MRHNA, SNTAGT. With 2 bases removed from V and 7 bases from J, the gap between germline ends came to 11 bases. CDR3 loop: CASSDQGRGEAFF. The CDR3 DNA sequence: TGTGCCAGCAGTGACCAGGGAAGAGGTGAAGCTTTCTTT.

The J gene is TRBJ2-1, the V gene TRBV5-1; 9 bases are a match to TRBD2. Per the germline V gene, CDR1 is SGHRS and CDR2 is YFSETQ. With V trimmed by 3 bases and J by 8 bases, 9 bases remained unmatched. The CDR3 has 15 amino acids. The CDR3 bases are TGCGCCAGCAGCTCGGGCGGCGGGGGGGCCGATGAGCAGTTCTTC. It is translated as CASSSGGGGADEQFF.

This chain connects TRBV27 to TRBJ2-5; 8 nucleotides align to TRBD2. The CDR3 is made up of 14 amino acids. Germline loops: CDR1 MNHEY, CDR2 SMNVEV (reference sequence). After removal of 6 bases from V and 3 bases from J, the junction contained 6 bases not matched to a gene. The CDR3 coding sequence is TGTGCCAGCAGGCCGAACGGGAGGGAAGAGACCCAGTACTTC. Its protein product is CASRPNGREETQYF.

V usage is TRBV7-8 and J usage is TRBJ2-7; 14 positions agree with TRBD2. J was trimmed by 6 bases and V by 3 bases; bases with no gene match: 1. Germline V gene lookup returns CDR1 SGHVS and CDR2 FQNEAQ. This CDR3 has 14 amino acids. CDR3 bases: TGTGCCAGCAGCTTTGGACTAGCGGGAGGCGAGCAGTACTTC. This codes for CASSFGLAGGEQYF.

V usage is TRBV7-6 and J usage is TRBJ2-1; D gene ambiguous. This CDR3 comprises 13 residues. Germline V CDR1 and CDR2: SGHVS, FNYEAQ. Trimming took 1 base from V and 8 from J, leaving 9 bases between them. The CDR3, as DNA: TGTGCCAGCAGCTTAGAGAAGCGTTATGAGCAGTTCTTC. Encoded protein: CASSLEKRYEQFF.

The rearrangement uses TRBV4-3 and TRBJ1-1, with D unclear. The CDR3 has 15 residues. V was shortened by 0 bases and J by 3 bases, with 11 bases between the two germline ends. Germline V gene data show CDR1 as LGHNA and CDR2 as YSLEER. Written as DNA, the CDR3 is TGCGCCAGCAGCCAAGACAGGATGAGCTACACTGAAGCTTTCTTT. Its translation is CASSQDRMSYTEAFF.

This chain connects TRBV6-1 to TRBJ2-2; TRBD2 is a possible D gene (6 bases). Trimming cost V 3 bases and J 0 bases, with 20 bases left between them. The CDR3 has 19 residues. CDR1 is MNHNS and CDR2 is SASEGT in the germline V gene. CDR3 in DNA: TGTGCCAGCAGTGACAACCCACCCCTAGCGATAACGAACACCGGGGAGCTGTTTTTT. Its protein is CASSDNPPLAITNTGELFF.

The chain has TRBV29-1 and TRBJ2-3, with TRBD2 matching 14 bases. Per germline, CDR1 SQVTM and CDR2 ANQGSEA. The CDR3 length is 15 residues. The J segment lost 3 bases and the V segment lost 4 bases, leaving 3 bases of the junction unmatched. The CDR3 spells CSVAGLAGVTDTQYF. The CDR3 region has the DNA TGCAGCGTTGCGGGACTAGCGGGAGTTACAGATACGCAGTATTTT.

This CDR3 is CSPEDEQFF. In DNA, the CDR3 is TGCAGTCCGGAGGATGAGCAGTTCTTC. The chain is built from TRBV20-1 and TRBJ2-1, with D possibly being TRBD2 (5 bases). Germline CDR1 reads DFQATT; CDR2 reads SNEGSKA (reference sequence). The CDR3 is 9 residues long. Trimming removed 8 bases at V and 8 bases at J, with 7 bases between.

This clone is a singleton in its sample. This sequence joins TRBV18 and TRBJ2-7; the match to TRBD1 covers 8 bases. J lost 4 bases, V lost 4 bases, and 6 bases had no gene match. Germline V gives CDR1 KGHSH, CDR2 LQKENI. The CDR3 spans 14 residues. In nucleotides, the CDR3 is TGTGCCAGCTCACTCCGACAGGGGCAATACGAGCAGTACTTC. The encoded protein is CASSLRQGQYEQYF.

V is TRBV28 and J is TRBJ2-7, with 8 bases identical to TRBD1. Germline V gene lookup returns CDR1 MDHEN and CDR2 SYDVKM. The junction had 15 bases not matched to a gene; V was cut back by 5 bases and J by 0 bases. CDR3 length: 18 residues. CDR3 sequence: CASSPDPRDRIFSYEQYF. In DNA, the CDR3 is TGTGCCAGCAGTCCCGACCCCCGGGACAGGATTTTCTCCTACGAGCAGTACTTC.

The J gene is TRBJ2-7, the V gene TRBV2; TRBD2 matches at 11 bases. This CDR3 is 16 amino acids long. The germline V gene has CDR1 SNHLY and CDR2 FYNNEI. Trimming took 1 base from V and 1 from J; bases not matched to a gene: 3. The CDR3 DNA reads TGTGCCAGCAGTGAAGGCCGACTAGCGGGATCCTACGAGCAGTACTTC. The encoded protein is CASSEGRLAGSYEQYF.

The chain carries TRBV14 and TRBJ2-1; 14 bases fit TRBD2. The V segment lost 0 bases and the J segment 9 bases; nucleotides outside the gene matches: 10. Germline loops: CDR1 SGHDN, CDR2 FVKESK. The CDR3 covers 18 residues. The CDR3 region is CASSQEAGTSGSQVEQFF. The CDR3 bases are TGTGCCAGCAGCCAAGAGGCCGGGACTAGCGGGAGTCAGGTTGAGCAGTTCTTC.

CDR3 DNA: TGCGCCAGCAGCCAAGTAGACAGTTCCGTCTGGACCGGGGAGCTGTTTTTT. It translates to CASSQVDSSVWTGELFF. V and J are TRBV4-1 and TRBJ2-2, with D possibly TRBD1 on 5 matching bases. Germline V gene data show CDR1 as MGHRA and CDR2 as YSYEKL. The V gene lost 1 base and the J gene lost 5 bases, with 17 bases spanning the gap. The CDR3 has 17 residues.

This clone came up once. The chain is built from TRBV27 and TRBJ2-5, with D perhaps matching TRBD1 (8 bases). The CDR3 sequence is 14 residues long. Germline CDR1 MNHEY, CDR2 SMNVEV (reference sequence). Trimming shortened V by 5 bases and J by 6 bases, and 16 bases separated the two germline ends. The CDR3 protein is CASSLNRGGKTQYF. In DNA form, the CDR3 reads TGTGCCAGCAGTCTCAACAGGGGGGGGAAGACCCAGTACTTC.

The chain recombines TRBV7-9 with TRBJ1-5; tentative D call: TRBD1 (5 bases). CDR1 and CDR2 from the germline V gene are SEHNR and FQNEAQ (reference sequence). The CDR3 length is 14 residues. V lost 3 bases and J 0 bases, leaving 6 bases between the germline ends. The CDR3 coding sequence is TGTGCCAGCAGCTTCGGACATAGCAATCAGCCCCAGCATTTT. Amino acid sequence: CASSFGHSNQPQHF.

This sequence joins TRBV5-4 and TRBJ2-2, with 13 nucleotides matching TRBD2. V gave up 1 base and J gave up 4 bases; unmatched junction bases: 10. The CDR3 loop spans 19 amino acids. Per germline, CDR1 SGHNT and CDR2 YYREEE (reference sequence). The chain's CDR3 is CASSLQPGTSGEPTGELFF. Here the CDR3 DNA reads TGTGCCAGCAGCTTGCAACCCGGGACTAGCGGGGAACCCACCGGGGAGCTGTTTTTT.

This clone occurred once. The gene calls are TRBV30 and TRBJ1-1; unclear D gene. The CDR3 has 16 amino acids. Germline V gene sequence: CDR1 GTSNPN, CDR2 SVGIG (reference sequence). Trimming pared 4 bases from V and 0 bases from J, leaving 18 bases between. The CDR3 sequence is CAWKMAGEQMNTEAFF. For the CDR3, the DNA is TGTGCCTGGAAGATGGCGGGAGAACAAATGAACACTGAAGCTTTCTTT.

This clone was observed a few times. The V gene is TRBV28, the J gene TRBJ1-1, with TRBD1 matching 7 bases. Germline V gene lookup returns CDR1 MDHEN and CDR2 SYDVKM. Trimming at V came to 3 bases and at J to 3 bases, leaving 10 bases not matched to a gene. The length of the CDR3 is 16 residues. The CDR3 DNA follows: TGTGCCAGCAGTTTGGGGTGGAGGGGGCCCGACACTGAAGCTTTCTTT. It is translated as CASSLGWRGPDTEAFF.

This chain links TRBV23-1 with TRBJ2-7; tentative D call: TRBD1 (6 bases). TRBV23-1 is filed as an ORF, its function uncertain. The CDR3 runs to 11 residues. As DNA, the CDR3 is TGCGCTAATCGGGACATCCACGAGCAGTACTTC. Its translation is CANRDIHEQYF.

This chain links TRBV15 with TRBJ1-1, with D tentatively TRBD1 (5 bases). Germline loops: CDR1 LNHNV, CDR2 YYDKDF (reference sequence). The CDR3 length is 16 residues. V was pared by 2 bases and J by 3 bases, with 16 bases between. This CDR3 is CATSRSLPQGYTEAFF. CDR3 DNA sequence: TGTGCCACCAGCAGATCACTACCCCAGGGATACACTGAAGCTTTCTTT.

This chain links TRBV9 with TRBJ2-1; 9 nucleotides line up with TRBD2. There are 17 residues in the CDR3. J gave up 7 bases and V 0 bases, and 11 bases lay outside the gene matches. Per the germline V gene, CDR1 is SGDLS and CDR2 is YYNGEE. CDR3 region: CASSVALLRGGSNEQFF. CDR3 bases: TGTGCCAGCAGCGTAGCCCTCCTGCGGGGGGGCTCTAATGAGCAGTTCTTC.